The 26 T cell receptor beta chains presented below share a single source sample, sequenced in a study of cytomegalovirus exposure and HLA in healthy donors (dated 2017 in TCRdb). The receptor library was made with the immunoSEQ multiplex PCR assay. A mixture of 60 forward primers for TCR Vbeta segments and 13 reverse primers for TCR Jbeta segments was used in the multiplex PCR. Here the immuneACCESS table is served through TCRdb, limited to in-frame sequences with V and J called. Missing clones are a known gap in these copies; in checked studies unresolved V genes cover under half, and the rest lacks a known reason. This sample lists approximately 170,000 clones; approximately 71% were detected once. Approximately 1.5% of the sample belongs to the ten largest clones. The specimen was PBMCs. The receptors stem from a girl aged 5-17 years in good health and CMV-seronegative.

The genes are TRBV4-1 and TRBJ1-6, with 8 bases aligning to TRBD1. CDR3 length: 13 residues. The germline gives CDR1 MGHRA, CDR2 YSYEKL. Trimming removed 4 bases from V and 10 bases from J; junction bases left unmatched: 3. The CDR3 loop is CASSPDRVSPLHF. DNA for the CDR3: TGCGCCAGCAGCCCGGACAGGGTCTCACCCCTCCACTTT.

The rearrangement links TRBV19 to TRBJ2-1; maybe TRBD2 (5 bases). The CDR3 contains 15 residues. From germline, CDR1 is LNHDA and CDR2 SQIVND (reference sequence). Between the trimmed V and J ends, which lost 5 bases and 4 bases, there was a span of 15 bases. The CDR3: CASSDGLSLYNEQFF. CDR3 coding DNA: TGTGCCAGTAGTGACGGACTGTCTCTTTACAATGAGCAGTTCTTC.

This clone was seen a single time. The chain employs TRBV5-1 and TRBJ1-1, with D perhaps TRBD1 (5 bases). CDR3 length equals 15 residues. The germline gives CDR1 SGHRS, CDR2 YFSETQ. V lost 0 bases to trimming and J lost 7 bases, with 16 bases between them. The CDR3 region has the DNA TGCGCCAGCAGCTTGGACCCGACAGCCGCCTTTGAAGCTTTCTTT. This gives the protein CASSLDPTAAFEAFF. Combining the CDR3 with reference TRBV5-1 and TRBJ1-1 gives the whole variable domain KAGVTQTPRYLIKTRGQQVTLSCSPISGHRSVSWYQQTPGQGLQFLFEYFSETQRNKGNFPGRFSGRQFSNSRSEMNVSTLELGDSALYLCASSLDPTAAFEAFFGQGTRLTVV.

The chain is built from TRBV6-5 and TRBJ2-1; D remains ambiguous. Trimming pared 6 bases from V and 5 bases from J, leaving 8 bases between. Germline CDR1 and CDR2: MNHEY and SVGAGI. CDR3 length: 12 residues. The CDR3 coding sequence is TGTGCCAGCAGGGGCATGAACAATGAGCAGTTCTTC. Its protein product is CASRGMNNEQFF.

V gene TRBV4-2 combines with J gene TRBJ1-2, with a weak D call TRBD1 (6 bases). This CDR3 has 14 amino acids. Germline lookup yields CDR1 LGHNA and CDR2 YNFKEQ. Trimming left V 5 bases short and J 3 bases short, with 13 bases between. The DNA of the CDR3 is TGTGCCAGCAGCACCCGGACAGACGACTATGGCTACACCTTC. The encoded protein is CASSTRTDDYGYTF.

Only a few counts were recorded for this clone. This chain joins TRBV6-5 and TRBJ1-2; no firm D call. Germline CDR1 MNHEY, CDR2 SVGAGI. There are 13 residues in the CDR3. Trimming took off 2 bases at V and 8 bases at J, with 12 bases between the two ends. For the CDR3, the DNA is TGTGCCAGCAGTTACGGGCCGGCGGGCGGCTACACCTTC. It translates to CASSYGPAGGYTF.

This clone was seen a few times. This chain uses TRBV28 with TRBJ2-1, with TRBD2 matching 7 bases. Per germline, CDR1 MDHEN and CDR2 SYDVKM. Trimming removed 2 bases from V and 1 base from J; junction bases left unmatched: 8. CDR3 size: 17 residues. The CDR3: CASSLTLGGGSYNEQFF. CDR3 DNA sequence: TGTGCCAGCAGTTTAACTCTAGGCGGGGGTTCCTACAATGAGCAGTTCTTC.

This clone was counted a few times. The rearrangement links TRBV5-1 to TRBJ2-5, with 8 bases matching TRBD2. The germline V gene encodes CDR1 SGHRS and CDR2 YFSETQ. Trimming cost V 3 bases and J 2 bases; bases outside gene matches: 6. The CDR3 consists of 15 residues. CDR3 residues: CASSSTGGTQETQYF. In DNA form, the CDR3 reads TGCGCCAGCAGCTCGACGGGGGGGACGCAAGAGACCCAGTACTTC.

This clone was picked up a small number of times. The chain links TRBV5-1 to TRBJ2-7; D remains ambiguous. The CDR3 is 17 residues long. Germline CDR1 is SGHRS and CDR2 is YFSETQ. Deletions cut 3 bases from V and 0 bases from J, with 19 bases between. The CDR3 spells CASSSSNPYGFSYEQYF. The CDR3 DNA is TGCGCCAGCAGCTCTTCGAACCCATACGGTTTCTCCTACGAGCAGTACTTC.

The J gene is TRBJ1-2, the V gene TRBV7-9; D gene uncertain. CDR1 is SEHNR and CDR2 is FQNEAQ in the germline V gene (reference sequence). Trimming left V 1 base short and J 7 bases short, with 16 bases between. This CDR3 spans 15 amino acids. This CDR3 reads CASSLVGGSWSGYTF. The CDR3 region has the DNA TGTGCCAGCAGCTTAGTGGGAGGGTCTTGGAGTGGCTACACCTTC.

The chain has TRBV27 and TRBJ1-1, with D uncertain. Germline-derived CDR1 and CDR2 are MNHEY and SMNVEV (reference sequence). V dropped 3 bases and J dropped 1 base, with 6 bases sitting between them. The CDR3 is 13 residues long. The CDR3 DNA is TGTGCCAGCAGTTTCTCGGGGAACACTGAAGCTTTCTTT. This gives the protein CASSFSGNTEAFF.

There are a few counts of this clone. V and J are TRBV4-1 and TRBJ1-4; 7 bases map to TRBD1. Germline values: CDR1 MGHRA, CDR2 YSYEKL. V was pared by 4 bases and J by 7 bases, with 9 bases of the junction left unmatched. This CDR3 comprises 15 residues. The CDR3 is CASSLPDRVGEKLFF. The CDR3 region has the DNA TGCGCCAGCAGCCTACCCGACAGGGTTGGTGAAAAACTGTTTTTT.

The chain joins TRBV19 to TRBJ1-2; TRBD1 matches 7 bases. The germline V gene has CDR1 LNHDA and CDR2 SQIVND (reference sequence). The CDR3 extends over 14 amino acids. The J segment lost 4 bases and the V segment lost 7 bases, leaving 9 bases of the junction unmatched. CDR3 nucleotides: TGTGCCAGTAAGGGGGTAGGGGGCGGCTATGGCTACACCTTC. Its translation: CASKGVGGGYGYTF. The whole variable domain, remainder taken from reference TRBV19 and TRBJ1-2, is DGGITQSPKYLFRKEGQNVTLSCEQNLNHDAMYWYRQDPGQGLRLIYYSQIVNDFQKGDIAEGYSVSREKKESFPLTVTSAQKNPTAFYLCASKGVGGGYGYTFGSGTRLTVV.

The chain carries TRBV5-8 and TRBJ2-1; 7 bases are a match to TRBD2. Per germline, CDR1 SGHTS and CDR2 YDEGEE. The CDR3 has 15 amino acids. The V and J ends lost 0 bases and 5 bases, in that order; junction bases with no gene match: 5. The CDR3 DNA sequence: TGTGCCAGCAGCTTGGGGGGACTACACAACAATGAGCAGTTCTTC. This translates into CASSLGGLHNNEQFF.

The chain carries TRBV5-1 and TRBJ1-4; 7 bases are a match to TRBD1. V lost 6 bases, J lost 8 bases, and 10 bases stayed unmatched. The CDR3 is 14 amino acids. Per the germline V gene, CDR1 is SGHRS and CDR2 is YFSETQ. The CDR3 DNA reads TGCGCCAGCAATCCGGGACAGAGGGGAGAAAAACTGTTTTTT. Amino acid sequence: CASNPGQRGEKLFF.

This sequence joins TRBV19 and TRBJ1-6, with D unclear. V was shortened by 5 bases and J by 8 bases, with 19 bases between the two germline ends. The CDR3 consists of 16 residues. In germline, CDR1 is LNHDA, CDR2 SQIVND (reference sequence). The CDR3 sequence is CASSEFAAGGYSPLHF. CDR3 bases: TGTGCCAGTAGTGAGTTCGCGGCAGGCGGGTATTCACCCCTCCACTTT.

J is TRBJ2-5 and V is TRBV30; 11 bases are shared with TRBD1. TRBJ2-7 matches the DNA end more closely, so the J call is doubtful. The length of the CDR3 is 14 residues. CDR1 and CDR2 (germline): GTSNPN, SVGIG (reference sequence). The CDR3 DNA is TGTGCCTGGAGGCAGGACAGGGGGCACCACGAGCAGTACTTC. Amino acids: CAWRQDRGHHEQYF.

This chain joins TRBV27 and TRBJ1-5, with a weak D call TRBD1 (5 bases). There are 14 residues in the CDR3. V shed 6 bases and J shed 10 bases, with 19 bases lying between them. The V gene's germline CDR1 is MNHEY and CDR2 SMNVEV (reference sequence). DNA for the CDR3: TGTGCCAGCAGCCTGACAGACGAAAGAGGACCCCAGCATTTT. Amino acid sequence: CASSLTDERGPQHF.

This chain connects TRBV7-9 to TRBJ2-7; perhaps TRBD2 as D (5 bases). The CDR3 is made up of 16 amino acids. V lost 5 bases, J lost 2 bases, and 19 bases lay in between. Germline values: CDR1 SEHNR, CDR2 FQNEAQ (reference sequence). The CDR3 is CASSLHTGESTYEQYF. CDR3 coding DNA: TGTGCCAGCAGCCTCCACACCGGGGAATCTACCTACGAGCAGTACTTC.

This chain uses TRBV2 with TRBJ1-4; D unclear. Germline V lookup: CDR1 SNHLY, CDR2 FYNNEI. This CDR3 spans 17 amino acids. V shed 6 bases and J shed 2 bases, with 19 bases lying between them. The CDR3 DNA reads TGTGCCAGCAGGGCTCAGCTTGGGAGGGCTACTAATGAAAAACTGTTTTTT. It translates to CASRAQLGRATNEKLFF.

The genes are TRBV4-2 and TRBJ2-7; weak D call: TRBD1 (5 bases). The CDR3 consists of 13 residues. From germline, CDR1 is LGHNA and CDR2 YNFKEQ. Trimming cost V 3 bases and J 3 bases, with 9 bases left between them. As DNA, the CDR3 is TGTGCCAGCAGCCAGACAGTTTTCTACGAGCAGTACTTC. It is translated as CASSQTVFYEQYF.

DNA of the CDR3: TGTGCCAGCACAAGGGGTGAGCATTCACCCCTCCACTTT. Its protein product is CASTRGEHSPLHF. The chain combines TRBV27 with TRBJ1-6; D may be TRBD1 (5 bases). This CDR3 has 13 amino acids. V lost 7 bases, J lost 8 bases, and 12 bases lay in between. In germline, CDR1 is MNHEY, CDR2 SMNVEV (reference sequence).

This clone was counted between two and nine times. The chain links TRBV19 to TRBJ2-3, with unresolved D. CDR1 is LNHDA, CDR2 SQIVND, per germline (reference sequence). This CDR3 is built from 13 residues. V lost 5 bases, J lost 3 bases, and 9 bases lay in between. CDR3 sequence reads: CASSSLATDTQYF. The CDR3 DNA reads TGTGCCAGTAGTTCTTTGGCAACAGATACGCAGTATTTT.

The CDR3 reads CASTLSTYNEQFF. The CDR3 DNA sequence: TGTGCCAGCACCCTTAGTACCTACAATGAGCAGTTCTTC. The chain links TRBV11-2 to TRBJ2-1, with no clear D. Germline CDR1 is SGHAT and CDR2 is FQNNGV. This CDR3 comprises 13 residues. V shed 7 bases and J shed 2 bases, with 9 bases lying between them. The complete variable domain, with remaining parts taken from reference TRBV11-2 and TRBJ2-1, reads EAGVAQSPRYKIIEKRQSVAFWCNPISGHATLYWYQQILGQGPKLLIQFQNNGVVDDSQLPKDRFSAERLKGVDSTLKIQPAKLEDSAVYLCASTLSTYNEQFFGPGTRLTVL.

This clone was seen only a few times. This chain uses TRBV7-9 with TRBJ2-5; TRBD2 matches at 8 bases. This CDR3 is built from 17 residues. CDR1 is SEHNR, CDR2 FQNEAQ, per germline (reference sequence). V trimming: 1 base; J trimming: 7 bases; junction bases outside the gene matches: 14. Written as DNA, the CDR3 is TGTGCCAGCAGCTTAGACGGGGGGGACTCAATTTGGAGGACCCAGTACTTC. It is translated as CASSLDGGDSIWRTQYF.

The chain combines TRBV18 with TRBJ2-7; possible D gene TRBD1, 5 bases. Germline CDR1 reads KGHSH; CDR2 reads LQKENI. This CDR3 has 14 residues. Deletions cut 4 bases from V and 3 bases from J, with 13 bases between. The CDR3 nucleotides read TGTGCCAGCTCACTAGGGGTTTCGGGCTACGAGCAGTACTTC. Its translation is CASSLGVSGYEQYF. Full variable domain (rest looked up from reference TRBV18 and TRBJ2-7): NAGVMQNPRHLVRRRGQEARLRCSPMKGHSHVYWYRQLPEEGLKFMVYLQKENIIDESGMPKERFSAEFPKEGPSILRIQQVVRGDSAAYFCASSLGVSGYEQYFGPGTRLTVT.